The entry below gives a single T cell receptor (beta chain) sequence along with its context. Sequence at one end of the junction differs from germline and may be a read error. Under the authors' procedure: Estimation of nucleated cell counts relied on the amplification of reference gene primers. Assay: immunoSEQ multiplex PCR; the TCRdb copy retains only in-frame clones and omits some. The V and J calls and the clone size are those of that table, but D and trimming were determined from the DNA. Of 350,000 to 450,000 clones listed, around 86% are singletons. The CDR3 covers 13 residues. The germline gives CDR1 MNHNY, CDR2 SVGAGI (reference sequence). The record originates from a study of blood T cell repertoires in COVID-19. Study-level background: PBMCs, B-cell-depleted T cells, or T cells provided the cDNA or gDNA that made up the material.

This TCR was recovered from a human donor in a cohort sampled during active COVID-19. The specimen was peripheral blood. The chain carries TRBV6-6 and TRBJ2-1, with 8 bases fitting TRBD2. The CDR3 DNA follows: TGTGCCAGCAGTTACCTTGCCAGCGGGAGTCTTGTCTTC. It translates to CASSYLASGSLVF.